This T cell receptor (beta chain) is drawn from a study of patients and donors after allogeneic stem cell transplantation (dated by TCRdb to 2020 to 2021). The protocol used for the library was RT-PCR. Sequencer: NextSeq 550. TCRdb ran its own pipeline on the public reads, namely fastp trimming at Q25 and MiXCR clone calling, and kept in-frame beta chains. Identical CDR3 proteins give one entry, which carries the most common genes and DNA. This sample is represented by 920,000 or so distinct CDR3 sequences; approximately 18% of them were singletons. Together, the top ten hold 5% to 7.5% of the sample. Notes on this clonotype: Its antigen remains unidentified. No clone much larger than this one lies a single base away; base qualities are absent.

Per the germline V gene, LGHNA is the CDR1 and YSLEER is the CDR2. The CDR3, from cysteine to phenylalanine, totals 14 residues. Only the CDR3 portion is preserved as DNA: 42 bases, with reading frame beginning at the first base. At the junction V is shortened by 2 bases and J by 6 bases, with 13 bases in between. The chain joins TRBV4-3 to TRBJ1-2; the D gene cannot be named for sure. This TCR came from a human donor who was either an allogeneic HSCT recipient or a stem cell or donor lymphocyte infusion donor (not recorded which). It is not recorded whose cells these are; they may come from a transplant donor. Input material: blood, either unsorted or a sorted T cell fraction (not recorded which). The nucleotide sequence is given as TGCGCCAGCAGCCAACAGGTTAGGGCGGATGGCTACACCTTC. Translated, this is CASSQQVRADGYTF.